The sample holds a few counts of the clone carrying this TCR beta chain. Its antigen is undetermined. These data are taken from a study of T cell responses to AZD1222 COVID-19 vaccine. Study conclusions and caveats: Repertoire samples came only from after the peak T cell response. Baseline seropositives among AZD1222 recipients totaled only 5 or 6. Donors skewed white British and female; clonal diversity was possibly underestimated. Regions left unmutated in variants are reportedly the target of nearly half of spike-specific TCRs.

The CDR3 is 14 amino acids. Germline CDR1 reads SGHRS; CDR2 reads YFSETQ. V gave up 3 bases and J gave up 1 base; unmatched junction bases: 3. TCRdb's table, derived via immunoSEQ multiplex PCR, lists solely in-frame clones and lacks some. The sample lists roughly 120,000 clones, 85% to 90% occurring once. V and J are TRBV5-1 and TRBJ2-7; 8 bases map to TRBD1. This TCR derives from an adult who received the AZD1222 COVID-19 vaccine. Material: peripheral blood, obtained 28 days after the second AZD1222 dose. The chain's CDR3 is CASSSRGLSYEQYF. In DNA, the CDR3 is TGCGCCAGCAGCTCCAGGGGGCTTTCCTACGAGCAGTACTTC.